This paragraph covers one T cell receptor beta chain sequence. Its antigen is not identified. The sample is drawn from a study of T cell responses to AZD1222 COVID-19 vaccine. Overall study results and limits: A rise in Spike-specific TCR breadth and depth followed two AZD1222 doses. Nearly half of spike-specific TCRs reportedly target unmutated variant regions.

Germline V lookup: CDR1 LNHDA, CDR2 SQIVND (reference sequence). After removal of 4 bases from V and 6 bases from J, the junction contained 9 bases not matched to a gene. The CDR3 spans 16 residues. Repertoires were generated with immunoSEQ multiplex PCR, while TCRdb's copy carries only in-frame clones and drops some. This sample has about 140,000 clones, with 88% found just once. The source of this sequence is an adult who received the AZD1222 COVID-19 vaccine. The source material was peripheral blood, sampled 28 days after the second AZD1222 dose. The chain couples TRBV19 to TRBJ1-6; TRBD1 agrees at 7 bases. The CDR3 DNA sequence: TGTGCCAGTAGTACCAGAGACAGGGACCGTAATTCACCCCTCCACTTT. Translating it yields CASSTRDRDRNSPLHF.